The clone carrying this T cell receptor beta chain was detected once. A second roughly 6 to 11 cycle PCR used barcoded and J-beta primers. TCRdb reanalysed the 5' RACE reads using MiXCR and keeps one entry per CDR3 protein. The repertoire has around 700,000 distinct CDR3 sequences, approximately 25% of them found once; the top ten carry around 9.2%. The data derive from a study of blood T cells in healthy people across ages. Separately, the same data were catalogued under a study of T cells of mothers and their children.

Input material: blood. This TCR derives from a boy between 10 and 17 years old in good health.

CDR3 protein: CASSIMGQGEVGYTF. For the CDR3, the DNA is TGTGCCAGTAGTATTATGGGACAGGGAGAGGTCGGCTACACCTTC. V gene TRBV19 combines with J gene TRBJ1-2; TRBD1 matches 9 bases. Trimming at V came to 3 bases and at J to 8 bases, leaving 10 bases not matched to a gene. The CDR3 consists of 15 residues. Germline CDR1 reads LNHDA; CDR2 reads SQIVND (reference sequence).